This T cell receptor (beta chain) came from a study of early T cells in non-severe SARS-CoV-2 infection. Study-wide background: Chains from this unsorted whole-blood bulk RNA could not be paired. The study's findings and limits: Database matching using VDJdb favored anti-spike CD8 responses, with private and CD4 specificities left missing.

Points on this clonotype: Its specificity is not known.

V lost 0 bases to trimming and J lost 6 bases, with 14 bases between them. The CDR3 covers 16 residues. CDR1 is KGHSH and CDR2 is LQKENI in the germline V gene. Individual cDNA molecules were tagged with unique molecular identifiers, the study reported. TCRdb recomputed calls from the 5' RACE reads with MiXCR, one row per CDR3 protein. The table shows some 50,000 distinct CDR3 sequences, with roughly 5.5% occurring only once. The chain has TRBV18 and TRBJ1-4; D unresolved. The sequencing sample was made of whole blood. This receptor was identified in an adult who was a healthcare worker with PCR-confirmed SARS-CoV-2 infection or an uninfected control (not recorded which). In DNA form, the CDR3 reads TGTGCCAGCTCACCACCGAGCGGCAGGCTGGATGAAAAACTGTTTTTT. Translation gives CASSPPSGRLDEKLFF. The full variable domain, in which reference TRBV18 and TRBJ1-4 provide the parts outside the CDR3, is NAGVMQNPRHLVRRRGQEARLRCSPMKGHSHVYWYRQLPEEGLKFMVYLQKENIIDESGMPKERFSAEFPKEGPSILRIQQVVRGDSAAYFCASSPPSGRLDEKLFFGSGTQLSVL.